The rows below give T cell receptor beta chains drawn from one sample of a study of T cell responses to AZD1222 COVID-19 vaccine. Data came from immunoSEQ multiplex PCR; TCRdb stores just in-frame clones and leaves some out. The table includes about 170,000 clones, over 85% detected once. Material: peripheral blood, obtained on day 0 of AZD1222 vaccination. These receptors were taken from an adult in good health. Both conserved end residues are part of each CDR3. The order of the fields is D gene, clone size, V gene, J gene, CDR3 protein, CDR3 DNA. A D gene is named only where the DNA matches it firmly. Only part of the rows carry a size: once, few, many, or a class if the clone is expanded.

d_call: -
clone_size: -
v_call: TRBV5-5
j_call: TRBJ1-1
cdr3_aa: CASSLGQRRIEAFF
cdr3_nt: TGTGCCAGCAGCTTAGGACAGCGGAGAATTGAAGCTTTCTTT

d_call: -
clone_size: once
v_call: TRBV7-3
j_call: TRBJ1-1
cdr3_aa: CASSLYRNTEAFF
cdr3_nt: TGTGCCAGCAGCTTATATCGGAACACTGAAGCTTTCTTT

d_call: -
clone_size: -
v_call: TRBV7-6
j_call: TRBJ2-3
cdr3_aa: CASSSGQLLSTDTQYF
cdr3_nt: TGTGCCAGCAGCTCAGGACAGCTTCTTAGCACAGATACGCAGTATTTT

d_call: -
clone_size: few
v_call: TRBV19
j_call: TRBJ2-1
cdr3_aa: CASSMYSPVRGYNEQFF
cdr3_nt: TGTGCCAGTAGTATGTACAGCCCCGTTAGGGGTTACAATGAGCAGTTCTTC

d_call: -
clone_size: -
v_call: TRBV19
j_call: TRBJ2-1
cdr3_aa: CASSMGYNEQFF
cdr3_nt: TGTGCCAGTAGTATGGGCTACAATGAGCAGTTCTTC

d_call: -
clone_size: -
v_call: TRBV10-1
j_call: TRBJ2-2
cdr3_aa: CASSERETGELFF
cdr3_nt: TGCGCCAGCAGTGAGAGGGAAACCGGGGAGCTGTTTTTT

d_call: -
clone_size: -
v_call: TRBV7-9
j_call: TRBJ1-6
cdr3_aa: CASSLVGYSPLHF
cdr3_nt: TGTGCCAGCAGCTTAGTAGGGTATTCACCCCTCCACTTT

d_call: TRBD1
clone_size: once
v_call: TRBV2
j_call: TRBJ1-5
cdr3_aa: CASSPDRAGNQPQHF
cdr3_nt: TGTGCCAGCAGCCCGGACAGGGCGGGCAATCAGCCCCAGCATTTT

d_call: -
clone_size: -
v_call: TRBV3-1/TRBV3-2
j_call: TRBJ2-1
cdr3_aa: CASSQDLGPNRHNEQFF
cdr3_nt: TGTGCCAGCAGCCAAGATCTTGGCCCTAACCGCCACAATGAGCAGTTCTTC

d_call: TRBD2
clone_size: -
v_call: TRBV10-1
j_call: TRBJ2-3
cdr3_aa: CASSESGRGVIDTQYF
cdr3_nt: TGCGCCAGCAGTGAGTCAGGGAGGGGTGTGATAGATACGCAGTATTTT

d_call: TRBD1
clone_size: -
v_call: TRBV6-5
j_call: TRBJ1-2
cdr3_aa: CASSYRQGTLYGYTF
cdr3_nt: TGTGCCAGCAGTTACCGACAGGGAACCCTCTATGGCTACACCTTC

d_call: -
clone_size: once
v_call: TRBV6-5
j_call: TRBJ2-7
cdr3_aa: CASSYEARVGEQYF
cdr3_nt: TGTGCCAGCAGTTACGAGGCCAGGGTGGGCGAGCAGTACTTC

d_call: -
clone_size: -
v_call: TRBV18
j_call: TRBJ1-1
cdr3_aa: CASSPLQGRGNTEAFF
cdr3_nt: TGTGCCAGCTCACCACTTCAGGGTAGAGGGAACACTGAAGCTTTCTTT

d_call: TRBD1
clone_size: -
v_call: TRBV2
j_call: TRBJ1-5
cdr3_aa: CASRPRQGASNQPQHF
cdr3_nt: TGTGCCAGCAGACCCCGACAGGGGGCTAGCAATCAGCCCCAGCATTTT

d_call: -
clone_size: -
v_call: TRBV29-1
j_call: TRBJ1-1
cdr3_aa: CSVVLPGTEAFF
cdr3_nt: TGCAGCGTTGTGCTCCCAGGGACTGAAGCTTTCTTT

d_call: -
clone_size: once
v_call: TRBV12-3/TRBV12-4
j_call: TRBJ2-2
cdr3_aa: CASKQGWTGELFF
cdr3_nt: TGTGCCAGCAAGCAGGGCTGGACCGGGGAGCTGTTTTTT

d_call: -
clone_size: few
v_call: TRBV7-2
j_call: TRBJ1-1
cdr3_aa: CATSRGLNTEAFF
cdr3_nt: TGTGCCACGTCACGGGGTCTAAACACTGAAGCTTTCTTT

d_call: -
clone_size: -
v_call: TRBV28
j_call: TRBJ1-5
cdr3_aa: CASSLYLGGGMGNQPQHF
cdr3_nt: TGTGCCAGCAGTTTATATCTAGGTGGGGGAATGGGCAATCAGCCCCAGCATTTT

d_call: -
clone_size: -
v_call: TRBV11-2
j_call: TRBJ1-6
cdr3_aa: CASSSWLHNSPLHF
cdr3_nt: TGTGCCAGCAGCTCGTGGCTTCATAATTCACCCCTCCACTTT

d_call: -
clone_size: -
v_call: TRBV18
j_call: TRBJ1-1
cdr3_aa: CASSPDSHTEAFF
cdr3_nt: TGTGCCAGCTCACCGGACAGCCACACTGAAGCTTTCTTT

d_call: TRBD2
clone_size: -
v_call: TRBV7-2
j_call: TRBJ2-1
cdr3_aa: CASSYSGGAHNEQFF
cdr3_nt: TGTGCCAGCAGCTATAGCGGGGGGGCCCACAATGAGCAGTTCTTC

d_call: -
clone_size: -
v_call: TRBV2
j_call: TRBJ1-2
cdr3_aa: CASSELRGYTF
cdr3_nt: TGTGCCAGCAGTGAACTACGTGGCTACACCTTC

d_call: TRBD2
clone_size: -
v_call: TRBV4-1
j_call: TRBJ2-2
cdr3_aa: CASSQRGLAGYTGELFF
cdr3_nt: TGCGCCAGCAGCCAGAGGGGACTAGCGGGATACACCGGGGAGCTGTTTTTT

d_call: -
clone_size: once
v_call: TRBV2
j_call: TRBJ2-7
cdr3_aa: CASSARRTVRAEQYF
cdr3_nt: TGTGCCAGCAGTGCCCGGAGGACCGTCCGCGCCGAGCAGTACTTC

d_call: -
clone_size: once
v_call: TRBV6-5
j_call: TRBJ2-2
cdr3_aa: CASSYSRVGELFF
cdr3_nt: TGTGCCAGCAGTTACTCGAGGGTTGGGGAGCTGTTTTTT

d_call: TRBD1
clone_size: -
v_call: TRBV9
j_call: TRBJ2-1
cdr3_aa: CASSVVTGGSEQFF
cdr3_nt: TGTGCCAGCAGCGTAGTGACAGGGGGCAGTGAGCAGTTCTTC

d_call: -
clone_size: -
v_call: TRBV3-1/TRBV3-2
j_call: TRBJ2-7
cdr3_aa: CASSQKDSPTWEQYF
cdr3_nt: TGTGCCAGCAGCCAAAAGGACAGCCCTACTTGGGAGCAGTACTTC

d_call: TRBD1
clone_size: -
v_call: TRBV5-5
j_call: TRBJ1-2
cdr3_aa: CASSSGDRDVFTF
cdr3_nt: TGTGCCAGCAGCTCTGGGGACAGGGACGTCTTCACCTTC

d_call: -
clone_size: -
v_call: TRBV27
j_call: TRBJ2-7
cdr3_aa: CASTRYGAYEQYF
cdr3_nt: TGTGCCAGCACCCGGTATGGGGCCTACGAGCAGTACTTC

d_call: -
clone_size: -
v_call: TRBV7-3
j_call: TRBJ2-2
cdr3_aa: CASSLIAPTTRTGELFF
cdr3_nt: TGTGCCAGCAGCTTAATAGCGCCCACGACGAGGACCGGGGAGCTGTTTTTT

d_call: -
clone_size: -
v_call: TRBV19
j_call: TRBJ1-2
cdr3_aa: CASSRDGWNYGYTF
cdr3_nt: TGTGCCAGTAGTCGGGACGGCTGGAACTATGGCTACACCTTC

d_call: -
clone_size: -
v_call: TRBV2
j_call: TRBJ1-6
cdr3_aa: CASARQRANSPLHF
cdr3_nt: TGTGCCAGCGCACGTCAACGAGCGAATTCACCCCTCCACTTT

d_call: -
clone_size: -
v_call: TRBV24-1
j_call: TRBJ1-6
cdr3_aa: CATGPIQGPPLSYNSPLHF
cdr3_nt: TGTGCCACCGGACCCATCCAGGGCCCTCCCCTTTCTTATAATTCACCCCTCCACTTT

d_call: -
clone_size: -
v_call: TRBV27
j_call: TRBJ1-3
cdr3_aa: CASSPRFAFSGNTIYF
cdr3_nt: TGTGCCAGCAGTCCTCGGTTTGCCTTCTCTGGAAACACCATATATTTT

d_call: TRBD2
clone_size: once
v_call: TRBV5-1
j_call: TRBJ2-7
cdr3_aa: CASSLIPLAGTYEQYF
cdr3_nt: TGCGCCAGCAGCTTGATTCCCTTAGCGGGAACCTACGAGCAGTACTTC

d_call: -
clone_size: -
v_call: TRBV5-8
j_call: TRBJ1-2
cdr3_aa: CASSPRGIYGYTF
cdr3_nt: TGTGCCAGCAGCCCAAGGGGGATCTATGGCTACACCTTC

d_call: TRBD1
clone_size: -
v_call: TRBV6-5
j_call: TRBJ2-7
cdr3_aa: CASSYPSPTGAYEQYF
cdr3_nt: TGTGCCAGCAGTTACCCCTCGCCGACAGGGGCCTACGAGCAGTACTTC

d_call: -
clone_size: -
v_call: TRBV5-1
j_call: TRBJ1-1
cdr3_aa: CASSSGGPEAFF
cdr3_nt: TGCGCCAGCAGCTCCGGAGGCCCTGAAGCTTTCTTT

d_call: TRBD2
clone_size: -
v_call: TRBV6-2/TRBV6-3
j_call: TRBJ2-3
cdr3_aa: CASSYSLAEDTDTQYF
cdr3_nt: TGTGCCAGCAGTTACTCACTAGCGGAAGACACAGATACGCAGTATTTT